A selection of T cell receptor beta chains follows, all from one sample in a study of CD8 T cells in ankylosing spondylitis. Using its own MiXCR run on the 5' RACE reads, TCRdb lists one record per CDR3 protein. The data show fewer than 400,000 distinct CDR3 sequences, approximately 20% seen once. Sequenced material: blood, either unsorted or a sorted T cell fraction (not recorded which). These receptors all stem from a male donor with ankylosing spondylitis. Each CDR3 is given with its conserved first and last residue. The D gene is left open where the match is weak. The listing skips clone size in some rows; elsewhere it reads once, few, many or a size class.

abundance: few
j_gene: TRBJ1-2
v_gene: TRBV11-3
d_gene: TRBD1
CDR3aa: CASSPERQGGTYGYTF
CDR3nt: TGTGCCAGCAGCCCCGAACGGCAGGGGGGGACCTATGGCTACACCTTC

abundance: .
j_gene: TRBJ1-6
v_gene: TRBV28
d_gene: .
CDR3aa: CASSGARNSPLHF
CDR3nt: TGTGCCAGCAGCGGGGCGCGAAATTCACCCCTCCACTTT

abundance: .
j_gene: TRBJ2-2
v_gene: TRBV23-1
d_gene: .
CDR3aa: CASSQPGRDFEHRGAVF
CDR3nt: TGCGCCAGCAGTCAACCAGGACGGGATTTCGAACACCGGGGAGCTGTTTTT

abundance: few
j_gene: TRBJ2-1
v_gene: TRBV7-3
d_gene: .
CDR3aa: CASSLTSGPSSYNEQFF
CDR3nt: TGTGCCAGCAGCTTAACCAGCGGGCCTAGCTCCTACAATGAGCAGTTCTTC

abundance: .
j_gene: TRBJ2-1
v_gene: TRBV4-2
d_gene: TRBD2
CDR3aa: CASSQNLAGAVDEQFF
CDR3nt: TGTGCCAGCAGCCAAAACCTAGCGGGAGCGGTCGATGAGCAGTTCTTC

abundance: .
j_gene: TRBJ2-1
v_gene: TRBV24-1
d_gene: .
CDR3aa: CATSSEGRPMDEQFF
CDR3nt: TGTGCCACTTCCTCGGAGGGGCGACCAATGGATGAGCAGTTCTTC

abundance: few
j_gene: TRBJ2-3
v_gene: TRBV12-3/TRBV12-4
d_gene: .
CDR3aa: CASSRTQGSTDTQYF
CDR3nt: TGTGCCAGCAGCCGTACACAGGGTAGCACAGATACGCAGTATTTT

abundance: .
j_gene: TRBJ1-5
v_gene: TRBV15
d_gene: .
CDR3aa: CATSRVGAAQPQHF
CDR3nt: TGTGCCACCAGCAGAGTAGGGGCGGCTCAGCCCCAGCATTTT

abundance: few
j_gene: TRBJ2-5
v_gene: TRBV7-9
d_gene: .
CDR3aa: CASSPGNVIQETQYF
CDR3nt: TGTGCCAGCAGCCCCGGGAACGTAATCCAAGAGACCCAGTACTTC

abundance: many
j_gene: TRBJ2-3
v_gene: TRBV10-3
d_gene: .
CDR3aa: CAIRPTSTDTQYF
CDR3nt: TGTGCCATCAGGCCTACTAGCACAGATACGCAGTATTTT

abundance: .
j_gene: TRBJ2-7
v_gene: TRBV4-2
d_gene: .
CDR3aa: CASSQAPGAVYEQYF
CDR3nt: TGTGCCAGCAGCCAAGCCCCCGGGGCGGTCTACGAGCAGTACTTC

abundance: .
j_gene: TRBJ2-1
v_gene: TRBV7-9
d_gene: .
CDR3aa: CASSAARAGQFF
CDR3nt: TGTGCCAGCAGCGCGGCCCGAGCGGGGCAGTTCTTC

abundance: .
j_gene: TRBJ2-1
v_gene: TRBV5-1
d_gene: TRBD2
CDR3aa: CASSMTSGSYNEQFF
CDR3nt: TGCGCCAGCAGCATGACTAGCGGCTCCTACAATGAGCAGTTCTTC

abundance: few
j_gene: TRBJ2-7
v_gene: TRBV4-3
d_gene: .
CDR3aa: CASSQEATATYEQYF
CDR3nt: TGCGCCAGCAGCCAAGAAGCGACAGCGACCTACGAGCAGTACTTC

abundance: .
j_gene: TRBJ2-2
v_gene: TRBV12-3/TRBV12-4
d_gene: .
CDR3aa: CASSLGGGRTGELFF
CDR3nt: TGTGCCAGCAGTTTAGGAGGGGGACGGACCGGGGAGCTGTTTTTT

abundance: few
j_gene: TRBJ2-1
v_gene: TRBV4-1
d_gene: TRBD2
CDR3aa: CASSQEMGLAGANEQFF
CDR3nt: TGCGCCAGCAGCCAAGAAATGGGTCTAGCGGGAGCCAATGAGCAGTTCTTC

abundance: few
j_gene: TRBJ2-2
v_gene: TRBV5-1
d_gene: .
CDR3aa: CASSSQTQDTAGELFF
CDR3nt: TGCGCCAGCAGCTCCCAGACCCAGGACACGGCCGGGGAGCTGTTTTTT

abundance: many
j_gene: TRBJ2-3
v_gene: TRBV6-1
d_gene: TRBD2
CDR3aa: CASRSGSGTDTQYF
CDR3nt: TGTGCCAGCAGAAGCGGGAGCGGAACAGATACGCAGTATTTT